These 29 T cell receptor beta chains came from one sample sequenced in a study of Graves' ophthalmopathy and Graves' hyperthyroidism. CDR3 regions of TCR beta were amplified from RNA transcripts. The workflow started with a first-round RT-PCR run with HTBI primers and then moved on to a second-round multiplex PCR. TCRdb itself ran the multiplex PCR reads through MiXCR, one entry per CDR3 protein. The sample lists around 670,000 distinct CDR3 sequences, about 44% occurring once. The sample was peripheral blood. The receptors were sampled from an adult man with Graves' ophthalmopathy.

In its sample, this clonotype was seen a few times. V and J are TRBV7-2 and TRBJ2-7; 13 bases match TRBD2. The CDR3 consists of 15 residues. Germline CDR1 and CDR2: SGHTA and FQGNSA. Trimming cost V 6 bases and J 5 bases; bases outside gene matches: 7. The CDR3 coding sequence is TGTGCCAGCAGTCGAGGACTAGCGGGAGTCAACGAGCAGTACTTC. Protein sequence: CASSRGLAGVNEQYF. Complete variable domain (other parts from reference TRBV7-2 and TRBJ2-7): GAGVSQSPSNKVTEKGKDVELRCDPISGHTALYWYRQSLGQGLEFLIYFQGNSAPDKSGLPSDRFSAERTGGSVSTLTIQRTQQEDSAVYLCASSRGLAGVNEQYFGPGTRLTVT.

The chain links TRBV29-1 to TRBJ2-5, with D possibly called TRBD1 or TRBD2 (5 bases each). V lost 7 bases to trimming and J lost 3 bases, with 9 bases between them. Looked up from germline, CDR1 is SQVTM and CDR2 is ANQGSEA. This CDR3 has 11 amino acids. The CDR3 DNA is TGCAGCGAAGGGACGAAAGAGACCCAGTACTTC. Translation: CSEGTKETQYF.

This clonotype was observed a handful of times. The V call is TRBV9, the J call TRBJ1-6, with 8 bases matching TRBD1. CDR1 is SGDLS and CDR2 is YYNGEE in the germline V gene. CDR3 size: 14 residues. The trim removed 10 bases at V and 6 bases at J, leaving 9 bases unmatched. The CDR3 nucleotides are TGTGCCTGGAGCCGGACAGGGCCTAATTCACCCCTCCACTTT. This encodes CAWSRTGPNSPLHF.

This clonotype was observed a handful of times. This rearrangement joins TRBV7-9 to TRBJ2-7; possibly TRBD1 for D (6 bases). CDR1 and CDR2 (germline): SEHNR, FQNEAQ (reference sequence). The length of the CDR3 is 13 residues. V lost 5 bases to trimming and J lost 6 bases, with 14 bases between them. As DNA, the CDR3 is TGTGCCAGCAGCACTTCAGGGGCTGGCGAGCAGTACTTC. Amino acid sequence: CASSTSGAGEQYF.

CDR3 nucleotide sequence: TGCAGTGCTAGTCTGACAGTAAGCAAGAACTATGGCTACACCTTC. It encodes CSASLTVSKNYGYTF. The chain couples TRBV20-1 to TRBJ1-2, with D perhaps matching TRBD1 (5 bases). CDR3 length: 15 amino acids. Germline assignment: CDR1 DFQATT and CDR2 SNEGSKA (reference sequence). The ends were cut back, 3 bases at V and 2 bases at J, with 16 bases in the middle.

The rearrangement links TRBV7-9 to TRBJ1-2; D is possibly TRBD1 (5 bases). There are 15 residues in the CDR3. Germline values: CDR1 SEHNR, CDR2 FQNEAQ (reference sequence). V shed 5 bases and J shed 5 bases, with 18 bases lying between them. The CDR3 DNA reads TGTGCCAGCAGCGTTGATACCGGGGGTGATTATGGCTACACCTTC. Translation gives CASSVDTGGDYGYTF.

This chain connects TRBV29-1 to TRBJ1-1, with D possibly matching TRBD1 (6 bases). V was trimmed by 7 bases and J by 3 bases, leaving 9 bases between them. The CDR3 has 11 residues. In germline, CDR1 is SQVTM, CDR2 ANQGSEA. CDR3 in amino acids: CSAAGDTEAFF. The CDR3 bases are TGCAGCGCTGCAGGGGACACTGAAGCTTTCTTT.

This sequence joins TRBV7-9 and TRBJ2-7; TRBD2 aligns across 8 bases. Germline-derived CDR1 and CDR2 are SEHNR and FQNEAQ (reference sequence). CDR3 size: 17 residues. Losses at the gene ends were 3 bases for V and 4 bases for J; bases not matched to a gene: 14. The CDR3 DNA is TGTGCCAGCAGCTTGTCTTGGGGAATGGCGGGAGGATACGAGCAGTACTTC. Translated, it gives CASSLSWGMAGGYEQYF.

The chain combines TRBV29-1 with TRBJ1-2; 8 nucleotides align to TRBD1. V was clipped by 6 bases and J by 8 bases; unmatched bases: 2. CDR3 size: 10 residues. From germline, CDR1 is SQVTM and CDR2 ANQGSEA. The CDR3 region has the DNA TGCAGCGTGCCAGGGGGCGGCTACACCTTC. Translated: CSVPGGGYTF. Using reference TRBV29-1 and TRBJ1-2 for the parts outside the CDR3, the full variable domain is SAVISQKPSRDICQRGTSLTIQCQVDSQVTMMFWYRQQPGQSLTLIATANQGSEATYESGFVIDKFPISRPNLTFSTLTVSNMSPEDSSIYLCSVPGGGYTFGSGTRLTVV.

This clonotype has a count of ten or more. The chain couples TRBV2 to TRBJ1-1; 7 positions agree with TRBD1. Germline V gene data show CDR1 as SNHLY and CDR2 as FYNNEI. The CDR3 runs to 17 residues. Trimming took 3 bases from V and 1 from J; bases not matched to a gene: 11. CDR3 region: CASSEILQGRENTEAFF. CDR3 DNA: TGTGCCAGCAGTGAGATCCTACAGGGGCGGGAGAACACTGAAGCTTTCTTT.

Turning to this clonotype: The junction departs from the called germline gene at one end, perhaps through a read error. The V gene is TRBV7-9, the J gene TRBJ1-5, with D possibly matching TRBD1 (5 bases). CDR1 SEHNR and CDR2 FQNEAQ come from the germline V gene (reference sequence). This CDR3 has 16 amino acids. The CDR3 is CASSQDPAGLGQPQHF. DNA of the CDR3: TGCGCCAGCAGCCAAGATCCGGCAGGGTTGGGTCAGCCCCAGCATTTT.

This rearrangement joins TRBV29-1 to TRBJ2-5; perhaps TRBD1 as D (6 bases). Germline V gives CDR1 SQVTM, CDR2 ANQGSEA. Trimming removed 2 bases at V and 2 bases at J, with 9 bases between. This CDR3 comprises 13 residues. The CDR3 protein is CSVEQGRQETQYF. The CDR3 DNA reads TGCAGCGTTGAACAGGGGAGACAAGAGACCCAGTACTTC.

This clonotype has only a few counts. The chain recombines TRBV6-1 with TRBJ1-2, with TRBD1 as a possible D gene (5 bases). CDR1 is MNHNS and CDR2 is SASEGT in the germline V gene. CDR3 length: 15 residues. The V and J ends lost 1 base and 0 bases respectively, with 9 bases between them. CDR3 DNA sequence: TGTGCCAGCAGTGAAGGGACACTAGCTAACTATGGCTACACCTTC. Translating gives CASSEGTLANYGYTF.

The table lists this clonotype with a few counts. The V gene is TRBV7-9, the J gene TRBJ1-2; D gene uncertain. Trimming removed 3 bases at V and 0 bases at J, with 14 bases between. Per germline, CDR1 SEHNR and CDR2 FQNEAQ (reference sequence). CDR3 length: 16 residues. CDR3 nucleotide sequence: TGTGCCAGCAGCTTGGATCGTCGACAAGCTAACTATGGCTACACCTTC. This sequence encodes CASSLDRRQANYGYTF.

This clonotype was detected many times. The chain uses TRBV9 and TRBJ2-5; D not certain. Trimming removed 3 bases at V and 0 bases at J, with 3 bases between. The CDR3 spans 12 residues. Germline CDR1 SGDLS, CDR2 YYNGEE. For the CDR3, the DNA is TGTGCCAGCAGCGCCAACCAAGAGACCCAGTACTTC. As protein: CASSANQETQYF.

The gene calls are TRBV2 and TRBJ1-6; TRBD1 might be the D (5 bases). The V end was cut by 2 bases, the J end by 3 bases, with 8 bases between. The CDR3 contains 15 residues. Per germline, CDR1 SNHLY and CDR2 FYNNEI. CDR3 bases: TGTGCCAGCAGTGAACGAGGGGTCTATAATTCACCCCTCCACTTT. Protein sequence: CASSERGVYNSPLHF.

This clonotype was picked up many times. This chain's CDR3 is CASSDRTKTYEQYF. The CDR3 nucleotides are TGTGCCAGCAGCGACCGGACCAAAACCTACGAGCAGTACTTC. The J gene is TRBJ2-7, the V gene TRBV7-2; D call uncertain. This CDR3 contains 14 residues. Trimming shortened V by 5 bases and J by 2 bases, and 13 bases separated the two germline ends. Germline V lookup: CDR1 SGHTA, CDR2 FQGNSA.

The CDR3 spells CASSSDSSLYNSPLHF. CDR3 coding DNA: TGTGCCAGCAGCTCGGACAGCTCCCTCTATAATTCACCCCTCCACTTT. This chain uses TRBV7-9 with TRBJ1-6, with D tentatively TRBD1 (6 bases). This CDR3 has 16 amino acids. Germline CDR1 SEHNR, CDR2 FQNEAQ (reference sequence). The V end lost 4 bases, the J end lost 3 bases, and 13 bases lay between the germline ends.

Ten or more counts support this clonotype. The chain joins TRBV15 to TRBJ1-5; D perhaps matches TRBD1 (5 bases). The germline CDR1 and CDR2 sequences are LNHNV and YYDKDF (reference sequence). CDR3 length: 12 amino acids. V dropped 8 bases and J dropped 4 bases, with 9 bases sitting between them. CDR3 residues: CATSAGNQPQHF. In DNA, the CDR3 is TGTGCCACCTCGGCAGGGAATCAGCCCCAGCATTTT.

Concerning this clonotype: In this CDR3 the conserved last residue, phenylalanine or tryptophan, is missing, so a read error is likely. The chain combines TRBV9 with TRBJ1-1; D gene unclear. The CDR3 has 13 amino acids. CDR1 and CDR2 (germline): SGDLS, YYNGEE. Trimming shortened V by 0 bases and J by 1 base, and 4 bases separated the two germline ends. The CDR3 is CASSVGRNTEAFL. Written as DNA, the CDR3 is TGTGCCAGCAGCGTAGGTAGGAACACTGAAGCTTTCCTT.

This clonotype was recorded once. This may arise from a read error, as a much more abundant clone is one base away. The chain employs TRBV10-3 and TRBJ1-3; D not certain. This CDR3 contains 13 residues. The germline gives CDR1 ENHRY, CDR2 SYGVKD. V was clipped by 7 bases and J by 4 bases, with 11 bases between them. The CDR3 DNA follows: TGTGCCATCAAGGAAGGCAGCGGAAACACCATATATTTT. Protein sequence: CAIKEGSGNTIYF.

The V gene is TRBV6-6, the J gene TRBJ1-5, with a tentative D call TRBD1 (6 bases). Trimming removed 2 bases from V and 4 bases from J, with 15 bases in between. Germline CDR1 and CDR2: MNHNY and SVGAGI (reference sequence). This CDR3 is built from 16 residues. CDR3 nucleotides: TGTGCCAGCAGTTACCTCAAGACAGGTATAAATCAGCCCCAGCATTTT. Protein: CASSYLKTGINQPQHF.

This clonotype occurred a few times. The rearrangement links TRBV28 to TRBJ1-6; D uncertain. The germline V and J ends were trimmed by 6 bases and 9 bases, with 6 bases remaining between them. The germline CDR1 and CDR2 sequences are MDHEN and SYDVKM. CDR3 length: 11 residues. For the CDR3, the DNA is TGTGCCAGCAGGCGGGGTTCACCCCTCCACTTT. Protein product: CASRRGSPLHF. The full variable domain, completed using reference TRBV28 and TRBJ1-6, is DVKVTQSSRYLVKRTGEKVFLECVQDMDHENMFWYRQDPGLGLRLIYFSYDVKMKEKGDIPEGYSVSREKKERFSLILESASTNQTSMYLCASRRGSPLHFGNGTRLTVT.

In this sample, this clonotype turned up once. The V call is TRBV2, the J call TRBJ1-1; TRBD1 matches 8 bases. Germline V gives CDR1 SNHLY, CDR2 FYNNEI. The CDR3 totals 15 residues. J lost 4 bases, V lost 6 bases, and 10 bases had no gene match. The DNA for the CDR3 is TGTGCCAGCAGAGGTTCAGGGGGCATGGGCACTGAAGCTTTCTTT. As protein: CASRGSGGMGTEAFF.

Comments on this clonotype: A junction end diverges from the germline sequence, so it may reflect a read error. The chain is built from TRBV7-9 and TRBJ2-2; D could derive from TRBD1 or TRBD2 (5 bases each). Germline CDR1 is SEHNR and CDR2 is FQNEAQ (reference sequence). The CDR3 is 15 amino acids. As DNA, the CDR3 is TGTGCCAGCAGCGCCACGAATTCGGACACCGGGGAGCTGCTTTTT. Protein sequence: CASSATNSDTGELLF.

The chain recombines TRBV29-1 with TRBJ1-6, with D perhaps matching TRBD1 (5 bases). Germline V gives CDR1 SQVTM, CDR2 ANQGSEA. CDR3 length: 11 amino acids. Trimming pared 7 bases from V and 11 bases from J, leaving 12 bases between. The CDR3 DNA reads as TGCAGCGCTTGGGGGACTACACCCCTCCACTTT. Residues: CSAWGTTPLHF. Complete variable domain (other parts from reference TRBV29-1 and TRBJ1-6): SAVISQKPSRDICQRGTSLTIQCQVDSQVTMMFWYRQQPGQSLTLIATANQGSEATYESGFVIDKFPISRPNLTFSTLTVSNMSPEDSSIYLCSAWGTTPLHFGNGTRLTVT.

Notes on this clonotype: A junction end diverges from the germline sequence, so it may reflect a read error. The rearrangement links TRBV24-1 to TRBJ1-5; 8 bases map to TRBD1. The CDR3 contains 18 residues. CDR1 and CDR2 (germline): KGHDR, SFDVKD. The CDR3 loop reads CASSYRGQGPTSNQPQHF. CDR3 DNA sequence: TGTGCCAGCAGTTACCGAGGACAGGGCCCGACTAGCAATCAGCCCCAGCATTTT.

The chain employs TRBV4-3 and TRBJ1-2, with 7 bases aligning to TRBD1. The CDR3 has 18 residues. V was pared by 5 bases and J by 4 bases, with 19 bases of the junction left unmatched. Germline assignment: CDR1 LGHNA and CDR2 YSLEER. DNA of the CDR3: TGCGCCAGCAGCGTAACGGTTCGGGAGGGGGCAAGTACCTATGGCTACACCTTC. Its protein is CASSVTVREGASTYGYTF.

This clonotype was seen only a few times. The chain carries TRBV20-1 and TRBJ2-5; TRBD1 agrees at 9 bases. The trim removed 1 base at V and 6 bases at J, leaving 3 bases unmatched. CDR3 length: 13 amino acids. Per germline, CDR1 DFQATT and CDR2 SNEGSKA (reference sequence). CDR3 nucleotides: TGCAGTGCTAGAGCGACAGGGGGAAAGACCCAGTACTTC. It is translated as CSARATGGKTQYF.